The 21 T cell receptor beta chains given below trace back to one sample, sequenced in a study of blood T cell repertoires in COVID-19. Some clones are missing from TCRdb's copy, which holds only in-frame ones; the method was immunoSEQ multiplex PCR. The sample shows roughly 250,000 clones, around 83% of them seen only once. Specimen: peripheral blood. These receptors were obtained from a woman aged 80 or over with acute or convalescent COVID-19.

Notes on this clone: An end of the junction differs from the germline gene, which may be a read error. The rearrangement links TRBV14 to TRBJ1-2, with no clear D. In germline, CDR1 is SGHDN, CDR2 FVKESK. CDR3 size: 12 residues. The DNA of the CDR3 is TGTGCCAGCAGCCCCGGGGAGTATGACTACACCTTC. As protein: CASSPGEYDYTF. The whole variable domain, remainder taken from reference TRBV14 and TRBJ1-2, is EAGVTQFPSHSVIEKGQTVTLRCDPISGHDNLYWYRRVMGKEIKFLLHFVKESKQDESGMPNNRFLAERTGGTYSTLKVQPAELEDSGVYFCASSPGEYDYTFGSGTRLTVV.

The rearrangement uses TRBV11-3 and TRBJ2-2, with 14 bases matching TRBD2. Trimming took 1 base from V and 1 from J; bases not matched to a gene: 5. Germline V lookup: CDR1 SGHNT, CDR2 YENEEA. CDR3 length equals 19 residues. The CDR3 DNA reads as TGTGCCAGCAGCTTAGGGGCGGGACTAGCGGGAGAGAACACCGGGGAGCTGTTTTTT. This translates into CASSLGAGLAGENTGELFF.

This chain uses TRBV28 with TRBJ2-2, with TRBD1 matching 7 bases. CDR3 length: 13 amino acids. Germline values: CDR1 MDHEN, CDR2 SYDVKM. V gave up 5 bases and J gave up 5 bases; unmatched junction bases: 2. The CDR3 sequence is CASSVTGTGELFF. CDR3 DNA sequence: TGTGCCAGCAGTGTGACAGGGACCGGGGAGCTGTTTTTT.

This chain uses TRBV4-1 with TRBJ2-1, with 8 bases lining up with TRBD2. V trimming: 3 bases; J trimming: 6 bases; junction bases outside the gene matches: 7. In germline, CDR1 is MGHRA, CDR2 YSYEKL. The CDR3 is made up of 15 amino acids. In nucleotides, the CDR3 is TGCGCCAGCAGCCAGGCCGGGACTAGGAGCAATGAGCAGTTCTTC. Its protein is CASSQAGTRSNEQFF.

This clone was counted between two and nine times. The V gene is TRBV19, the J gene TRBJ2-1; tentatively, D is TRBD2 (6 bases). Germline CDR1 is LNHDA and CDR2 is SQIVND (reference sequence). Trimming removed 1 base from V and 3 bases from J, with 16 bases in between. This CDR3 contains 17 residues. The CDR3 DNA sequence: TGTGCCAGTAGTATAGGGAGGGCTCCCGGGGGCTACAATGAGCAGTTCTTC. Its protein product is CASSIGRAPGGYNEQFF.

The gene calls are TRBV3-1 (or the pseudogene TRBV3-2) and TRBJ2-3; TRBD1 agrees at 7 bases. The V gene end was trimmed by 3 bases and the J gene end by 5 bases; junction bases not matched to a gene: 8. The CDR3 sequence is 15 residues long. CDR1 LGHDT and CDR2 YNNKEL come from the germline V gene (reference sequence). CDR3 loop: CASSHPGQTKDTQYF. The CDR3 DNA is TGTGCCAGCAGCCATCCGGGACAGACTAAAGATACGCAGTATTTT.

The chain recombines TRBV7-3 with TRBJ2-3; 10 bases line up with TRBD2. J was trimmed by 5 bases and V by 5 bases; bases with no gene match: 13. Germline CDR1 and CDR2: SGHTA and FQGTGA. The CDR3 runs 17 residues. Here the CDR3 reads CASSPTGTSGALDTQYF. The CDR3 DNA reads as TGTGCCAGCAGCCCTACTGGTACTAGCGGGGCCCTAGATACGCAGTATTTT.

Only a few counts were recorded for this clone. The V call is TRBV5-4, the J call TRBJ2-1; D call uncertain. Germline loops: CDR1 SGHNT, CDR2 YYREEE (reference sequence). The CDR3 runs to 16 residues. Trimming shortened V by 0 bases and J by 2 bases, and 12 bases separated the two germline ends. In DNA form, the CDR3 reads TGTGCCAGCAGCTTGGATGGCAGTAGCCCCTACAATGAGCAGTTCTTC. As protein: CASSLDGSSPYNEQFF.

The genes are TRBV5-5 and TRBJ1-2, with TRBD1 identical over 9 bases. The length of the CDR3 is 15 residues. V dropped 0 bases and J dropped 4; count of bases not matched to a gene: 4. Germline V CDR1 and CDR2: SGHKS, YYEKEE (reference sequence). This CDR3 is CASSLGTGETYGYTF. The DNA of the CDR3 is TGTGCCAGCAGCTTGGGGACAGGGGAGACCTATGGCTACACCTTC.

As concerns this clone: The same CDR3 can be traced to other DNA sequences in this sample. V usage is TRBV7-8 and J usage is TRBJ1-5; no definite D call. This CDR3 is built from 15 residues. Trimming stripped 0 bases from V and 4 bases from J, with 10 bases between. CDR1 and CDR2 from the germline V gene are SGHVS and FQNEAQ. CDR3 residues: CASSLAGEGNQPQHF. Here the CDR3 DNA reads TGTGCCAGCAGCTTAGCGGGTGAGGGTAATCAGCCCCAGCATTTT.

The V and J genes are TRBV11-2 and TRBJ2-7; 8 positions match TRBD2. The ends lost 1 base at V and 5 bases at J; junction bases unmatched: 7. The germline gives CDR1 SGHAT, CDR2 FQNNGV. CDR3 length: 15 amino acids. The CDR3 bases are TGTGCCAGCAGCTTAGCCAGCGGGGGATGGAACGAGCAGTACTTC. Protein sequence: CASSLASGGWNEQYF.

Comment on this clone: Additional DNA sequences in this sample encode the identical CDR3. CDR3 sequence: CASSLGSGGTGELFF. DNA for the CDR3: TGCGCCAGCAGCTTGGGATCGGGAGGGACCGGGGAGCTGTTTTTT. The gene calls are TRBV5-1 and TRBJ2-2, with 8 bases identical to TRBD2. The CDR3 totals 15 residues. Looked up from germline, CDR1 is SGHRS and CDR2 is YFSETQ. Germline trimming cut 0 bases from V and 5 bases from J; bases unmatched to any gene: 3.

This clone has more than one count but fewer than ten. This chain joins TRBV7-2 and TRBJ2-1; possibly TRBD1 for D (5 bases). V shed 6 bases and J shed 4 bases, with 16 bases lying between them. This CDR3 comprises 15 residues. Germline CDR1 and CDR2: SGHTA and FQGNSA. The DNA for the CDR3 is TGTGCCAGCAGAGTGGACAAGGCCGGTTACAATGAGCAGTTCTTC. It yields the protein CASRVDKAGYNEQFF.

This clone has only one observation. J is TRBJ2-7 and V is TRBV4-2; D possibly corresponds to TRBD2 (6 bases). V dropped 2 bases and J dropped 3 bases, with 11 bases sitting between them. The CDR3 spans 14 residues. CDR1 is LGHNA and CDR2 is YNFKEQ in the germline V gene. The CDR3 DNA reads TGTGCCAGCAGCCAAACGGGACTTAACTACGAGCAGTACTTC. It specifies CASSQTGLNYEQYF.

J is TRBJ2-7 and V is TRBV27; TRBD2 agrees at 14 bases. Per germline, CDR1 MNHEY and CDR2 SMNVEV (reference sequence). This CDR3 is built from 14 residues. The V and J ends lost 8 bases and 4 bases, in that order; junction bases with no gene match: 4. CDR3 in amino acids: CASSRTSGGYEQYF. CDR3 DNA sequence: TGTGCCAGCTCCAGGACTAGCGGGGGGTACGAGCAGTACTTC.

V is TRBV7-9 and J is TRBJ2-7; 12 positions agree with TRBD2. The CDR3 extends over 17 amino acids. Per germline, CDR1 SEHNR and CDR2 FQNEAQ (reference sequence). The V and J ends lost 2 bases and 0 bases, in that order; junction bases with no gene match: 5. The CDR3 here is CASSLSRTSGDSYEQYF. CDR3 in DNA: TGTGCCAGCAGCTTATCCCGGACTAGCGGGGACTCCTACGAGCAGTACTTC.

The V call is TRBV6-5, the J call TRBJ1-3, with D uncertain. The CDR3 covers 15 residues. The germline V gene has CDR1 MNHEY and CDR2 SVGAGI. The germline V and J ends were trimmed by 4 bases and 0 bases, with 10 bases remaining between them. DNA for the CDR3: TGTGCCAGCAGTTTCCGCGGGAGCTCTGGAAACACCATATATTTT. Residues: CASSFRGSSGNTIYF.

The chain uses TRBV30 and TRBJ2-1; D not resolved. CDR3 size: 11 residues. V lost 4 bases, J lost 5 bases, and 6 bases lay in between. Per the germline V gene, CDR1 is GTSNPN and CDR2 is SVGIG (reference sequence). In DNA, the CDR3 is TGTGCCTGGATACTCCACAATGAGCAGTTCTTC. This codes for CAWILHNEQFF.

The genes are TRBV5-1 and TRBJ1-6, with D possibly TRBD1 on 6 matching bases. CDR1 and CDR2 (germline): SGHRS, YFSETQ. This CDR3 has 16 amino acids. Trimming shortened V by 4 bases and J by 8 bases, and 19 bases separated the two germline ends. The CDR3 spells CASSPTAGTKYSPLHF. CDR3 DNA: TGCGCCAGCAGCCCTACCGCCGGGACAAAATATTCACCCCTCCACTTT.

This clone was observed a handful of times. The rearrangement joins TRBV27 to TRBJ1-5, with unresolved D. V was trimmed by 2 bases and J by 7 bases, leaving 9 bases between them. From germline, CDR1 is MNHEY and CDR2 SMNVEV (reference sequence). The length of the CDR3 is 13 residues. DNA of the CDR3: TGTGCCAGCAGTTTAACCGGGTCCCAGCCCCAGCATTTT. It encodes CASSLTGSQPQHF.

The J gene is TRBJ1-2, the V gene TRBV28; D is possibly TRBD1 (6 bases). Trimming stripped 5 bases from V and 4 bases from J, with 17 bases between. CDR3 length: 15 amino acids. The germline gives CDR1 MDHEN, CDR2 SYDVKM. The CDR3 nucleotides are TGTGCCAGCAGTCCACCCCAGGGACACTCCTATGGCTACACCTTC. Translation gives CASSPPQGHSYGYTF.